The rows below give T cell receptor beta chains drawn from one sample of a study of shared clonotypes between healthy human individuals. Assay used: immunoSEQ multiplex PCR; TCRdb lists only in-frame clones, some missing. The table lists fewer than 550,000 clones, over 75% of them singletons, with approximately 13% in the top ten. The sequenced sample was PBMCs. The receptors come from a woman between 40 and 50 years old in good health. Some clones in this sample may be carry-over from other donors' samples. Each CDR3 is given with its conserved first and last residue. A D gene is named only where the DNA matches it firmly. Expanded clones are given a class, and other clones once, few, many or no size at all.

D: TRBD2; J: TRBJ2-3; size: -; V: TRBV13; DNA: TGTGCCAGCAGCCTGGGAGGGACTTACACAGATACGCAGTATTTT; CDR3: CASSLGGTYTDTQYF
D: -; J: TRBJ2-1; size: -; V: TRBV7-2; DNA: TGTGCCAGCAGCTTAGATCGCCGCACCAGCTCCTACAATGAGCAGTTCTTC; CDR3: CASSLDRRTSSYNEQFF
D: -; J: TRBJ2-6; size: -; V: TRBV27; DNA: TGTGCCAGCAGTCCCACAGGCCCAGCATCTGGGGCCAACGTCCTGACTTTC; CDR3: CASSPTGPASGANVLTF
D: -; J: TRBJ1-4; size: once; V: TRBV5-1; DNA: TGCGCCAGCAGCTTGCAGGGAGGGAAGTTCGAAAAACTGTTTTTT; CDR3: CASSLQGGKFEKLFF
D: -; J: TRBJ2-7; size: -; V: TRBV10-3; DNA: TGTGCCATCAGCGCGGAGGGGGAGCAGTACTTC; CDR3: CAISAEGEQYF
D: TRBD1; J: TRBJ2-3; size: -; V: TRBV27; DNA: TGTGCCAGCAGTCCCCTAGACAGGGTCATTCGGGATACGCAGTATTTT; CDR3: CASSPLDRVIRDTQYF
D: -; J: TRBJ2-5; size: -; V: TRBV19; DNA: TGTGCCAGTAGCCCATCGTCCGTGTTGGGGAAAGAGACCCAGTACTTC; CDR3: CASSPSSVLGKETQYF
D: TRBD2; J: TRBJ2-7; size: -; V: TRBV5-1; DNA: TGCGCCAGCAGCTTGGTTCTAGCGGGAGACGAGCAGTACTTC; CDR3: CASSLVLAGDEQYF
D: TRBD1; J: TRBJ2-1; size: -; V: TRBV11-3; DNA: TGTGCCAGCAGCCCGGGACAGGGGGCCTATGAGCAGTTCTTC; CDR3: CASSPGQGAYEQFF
D: -; J: TRBJ2-4; size: once; V: TRBV6-1; DNA: TGTGCCACGAAAGACTCCTCCAGGGGTAACATTCAGTACTTC; CDR3: CATKDSSRGNIQYF
D: -; J: TRBJ2-1; size: -; V: TRBV9; DNA: TGTGCCAGCAGCGCATACGGGACACCTTCCTACAATGAGCAGTTCTTC; CDR3: CASSAYGTPSYNEQFF
D: TRBD1; J: TRBJ2-7; size: -; V: TRBV4-3; DNA: TGCGCCAGCAGCCAAGAACTAGGACAGGTGATCTACGAGCAGTACTTC; CDR3: CASSQELGQVIYEQYF
D: TRBD2; J: TRBJ2-2; size: -; V: TRBV4-2; DNA: TGTGCCAGCAGCTGGACTAGCGGGAGGTACACCGGGGAGCTGTTTTTT; CDR3: CASSWTSGRYTGELFF
D: -; J: TRBJ2-3; size: -; V: TRBV5-4; DNA: TGTGCCAGCAGCAAACGGGAGTATCAGGCGGATACGCAGTATTTT; CDR3: CASSKREYQADTQYF
D: TRBD2; J: TRBJ2-2; size: -; V: TRBV28; DNA: TGTGCCAGCAGCTTCGGGACTATTTACACCGGGGAGCTGTTTTTT; CDR3: CASSFGTIYTGELFF
D: -; J: TRBJ2-7; size: -; V: TRBV18; DNA: TGTGCCAGCTCACCGTCAGCCAGGAGCTACGAGCAGTACTTC; CDR3: CASSPSARSYEQYF
D: -; J: TRBJ2-2; size: once; V: TRBV2; DNA: TGTGCCAGCAGTGTCCGGGGAGCGAACACCGGGGAGCTGTTTTTT; CDR3: CASSVRGANTGELFF
D: -; J: TRBJ1-1; size: -; V: TRBV6-5; DNA: TGTGCCAGCAGTTACGGGCGACATACTGAAGCTTTCTTT; CDR3: CASSYGRHTEAFF
D: TRBD2; J: TRBJ2-1; size: few; V: TRBV19; DNA: TGTGCCAGTACCCTTAGGGGGGGACTAGGCAATGAGCAGTTCTTC; CDR3: CASTLRGGLGNEQFF
D: -; J: TRBJ1-1; size: once; V: TRBV30; DNA: TGTGCCTGGACCGGGACTTCCCGGGGCACTGAAGCTTTCTTT; CDR3: CAWTGTSRGTEAFF
D: -; J: TRBJ2-7; size: -; V: TRBV28; DNA: TGTGCCAGCAGCTTCTCCCGACAGGCCCCGAACTTC; CDR3: CASSFSRQAPNF
D: -; J: TRBJ2-7; size: -; V: TRBV7-9; DNA: TGTGCCAGCAGCCGCTCAAGTTGGGGTCAGCCCTTCTACGAGCAGTACTTC; CDR3: CASSRSSWGQPFYEQYF
D: -; J: TRBJ2-2; size: -; V: TRBV11-2; DNA: TGTGCCAGCAGCTTAGACCCGCTAAACACCGGGGAGCTGTTTTTT; CDR3: CASSLDPLNTGELFF
D: -; J: TRBJ1-1; size: -; V: TRBV27; DNA: TGTGCCAGCAGTCTACAGGGTCGGAACACTGAAGCTTTCTTT; CDR3: CASSLQGRNTEAFF
D: TRBD1; J: TRBJ1-2; size: -; V: TRBV2; DNA: TGTGCCAGCAGTGAATCGGACAGGGGCTACACCTTC; CDR3: CASSESDRGYTF
D: -; J: TRBJ2-7; size: -; V: TRBV6-1; DNA: TGTGCCAGCAGTGAATCCCGGCAGGGAGTCGAGCAGTACTTC; CDR3: CASSESRQGVEQYF
D: -; J: TRBJ1-4; size: -; V: TRBV7-2; DNA: TGTGCCAGCAGCCGAACTAGGGGGGGGAATGAAAAACTGTTTTTT; CDR3: CASSRTRGGNEKLFF
D: -; J: TRBJ1-2; size: -; V: TRBV2; DNA: TGTGCCAGCAGTGATCGGAGGCAGTCTATAAACTATGGCTACACCTTC; CDR3: CASSDRRQSINYGYTF
D: TRBD1; J: TRBJ2-7; size: -; V: TRBV6-9; DNA: TGTGCCAGCAGGGCGGGACAGGGGGCACACGAGCAGTACTTC; CDR3: CASRAGQGAHEQYF
D: -; J: TRBJ1-1; size: -; V: TRBV5-4; DNA: TGTGCCAGCAGCTTGGAGGCCTCGAATAAAGCTTTCTTT; CDR3: CASSLEASNKAFF
D: TRBD2; J: TRBJ2-7; size: -; V: TRBV5-8; DNA: TGTGCCAGCAGCCCCCGACTAGCGAATTCCTACGAGCAGTACTTC; CDR3: CASSPRLANSYEQYF
D: -; J: TRBJ2-2; size: -; V: TRBV7-9; DNA: TGTGCCAGCAGCTTAGCCGGGACCGCGAACACCGGGGAGCTGTTTTTT; CDR3: CASSLAGTANTGELFF
D: -; J: TRBJ2-1; size: -; V: TRBV11-1; DNA: TGTGCCAGCAGCTCCCTCAGCGGAGGGCCGCGAGACAATGAGCAGTTCTTC; CDR3: CASSSLSGGPRDNEQFF
D: TRBD1; J: TRBJ1-4; size: few; V: TRBV25-1; DNA: TGTGCCAGCAGGGACACCGGGACAGCTAATGAAAAACTGTTTTTT; CDR3: CASRDTGTANEKLFF
D: TRBD1; J: TRBJ2-6; size: -; V: TRBV27; DNA: TGTGCCAGCAGTTTAGCACAGGGGTTAGCCTCCTCTGGGGCCAACGTCCTGACTTTC; CDR3: CASSLAQGLASSGANVLTF
D: TRBD1; J: TRBJ2-7; size: -; V: TRBV19; DNA: TGTGCCAGTAGTATGCGGACAGGGGGAGTCGAGCAGTACTTC; CDR3: CASSMRTGGVEQYF
D: -; J: TRBJ2-7; size: -; V: TRBV25-1; DNA: TGTGCCAGCAGTGGAGACGGACGCCTTTACGAGCAGTACTTC; CDR3: CASSGDGRLYEQYF